The 19 T cell receptor beta chains reported below all come from one sample, sequenced in a study of vaccination and CD4 T cells after COVID-19. These receptors have no identified antigens. With the Oncomine TCR Beta short-read assay, DNA from cultured CD4+ T cells was sequenced. TCRdb re-called the PCR reads through MiXCR, storing one row per CDR3 protein. Of fewer than 30,000 distinct CDR3 sequences listed, around 28% are singletons. Time point defined: late sampling 161 to 241 days after vaccination in a few convalescent patients. Treatment here: approximately 10-day PBMC culture with coronavirus spike peptide pools or control peptides (ViraFEST assay). Material: CD4+ T cells from blood, cultured in vitro, obtained about 7 months after SARS-CoV-2 vaccination. These receptors were obtained from a human donor who had recovered from COVID-19.

The rearrangement links TRBV7-9 to TRBJ2-2; TRBD1 aligns across 7 bases. After removal of 5 bases from V and 11 bases from J, the junction contained 14 bases not matched to a gene. The CDR3 length is 15 residues. Germline lookup yields CDR1 SEHNR and CDR2 FQNEAQ (reference sequence). The chain's CDR3 is CASSHSDREWLELFF. The CDR3 DNA reads TGTGCCAGCAGCCACAGCGACAGGGAGTGGCTCGAGCTGTTTTTT. Complete variable domain (other parts from reference TRBV7-9 and TRBJ2-2): DTGVSQNPRHKITKRGQNVTFRCDPISEHNRLYWYRQTLGQGPEFLTYFQNEAQLEKSRLLSDRFSAERPKGSFSTLEIQRTEQGDSAMYLCASSHSDREWLELFFGEGSRLTVL.

This clonotype was counted a few times. The rearrangement links TRBV7-2 to TRBJ2-7; 7 bases map to TRBD2. This CDR3 has 15 residues. The V segment lost 2 bases and the J segment 3 bases; nucleotides outside the gene matches: 7. Germline V CDR1 and CDR2: SGHTA, FQGNSA. CDR3 coding DNA: TGTGCCAGCAGCTTAATGGTAGCGGGTGACTACGAGCAGTACTTC. Encoded protein: CASSLMVAGDYEQYF.

V and J are TRBV20-1 and TRBJ2-1, with 9 bases fitting TRBD2. Germline values: CDR1 DFQATT, CDR2 SNEGSKA (reference sequence). V was pared by 0 bases and J by 5 bases, with 5 bases of the junction left unmatched. CDR3 length: 15 amino acids. The CDR3 here is CSARDSAGGNNEQFF. CDR3 sequence (DNA): TGCAGTGCTAGAGATTCAGCGGGAGGAAACAATGAGCAGTTCTTC.

J is TRBJ2-1 and V is TRBV20-1, with 10 positions matching TRBD1. Unmatched junction bases numbered 4, after V lost 3 bases and J lost 8 bases. The CDR3 loop spans 13 amino acids. Germline lookup yields CDR1 DFQATT and CDR2 SNEGSKA (reference sequence). CDR3 amino acids: CSARTGGVDEQFF. Written as DNA, the CDR3 is TGCAGTGCTAGGACAGGGGGCGTAGATGAGCAGTTCTTC.

This clonotype was detected a few times. This chain links TRBV19 with TRBJ2-5; D is possibly TRBD2 (6 bases). This CDR3 comprises 12 residues. The V gene lost 5 bases and the J gene lost 2 bases, with 6 bases spanning the gap. Germline V gives CDR1 LNHDA, CDR2 SQIVND (reference sequence). CDR3 nucleotide sequence: TGTGCCAGTAGTGGGGGGCAAGAGACCCAGTACTTC. Its protein is CASSGGQETQYF. The variable domain in full, with the rest retrieved from reference TRBV19 and TRBJ2-5, is DGGITQSPKYLFRKEGQNVTLSCEQNLNHDAMYWYRQDPGQGLRLIYYSQIVNDFQKGDIAEGYSVSREKKESFPLTVTSAQKNPTAFYLCASSGGQETQYFGPGTRLLVL.

This clonotype was picked up a small number of times. V is TRBV27 and J is TRBJ2-2, with no clear D. This CDR3 contains 12 residues. CDR1 and CDR2 from the germline V gene are MNHEY and SMNVEV (reference sequence). Trimming cost V 6 bases and J 7 bases, with 9 bases left between them. In DNA, the CDR3 is TGTGCCAGCAGCCTAGTCGGCGGGGAGCTGTTTTTT. Protein: CASSLVGGELFF.

Judged by abundance, this clonotype is medium-sized. The chain uses TRBV20-1 and TRBJ2-7, with 8 bases identical to TRBD2. Germline-derived CDR1 and CDR2 are DFQATT and SNEGSKA (reference sequence). The V segment lost 3 bases and the J segment 3 bases; nucleotides outside the gene matches: 1. The CDR3 length is 12 residues. The CDR3 DNA sequence: TGCAGTGCTAGTCTAGCGGGCTACGAGCAGTACTTC. Its translation is CSASLAGYEQYF.

J is TRBJ1-1 and V is TRBV6-1; D remains ambiguous. V was shortened by 4 bases and J by 2 bases, with 11 bases between the two germline ends. Germline loops: CDR1 MNHNS, CDR2 SASEGT. This CDR3 has 14 residues. The chain's CDR3 is CASSVGFGNTEAFF. CDR3 DNA: TGTGCCAGCAGTGTTGGTTTTGGAAACACTGAAGCTTTCTTT.

This clonotype was picked up a small number of times. V and J are TRBV20-1 and TRBJ2-7, with D possibly matching TRBD2 (6 bases). The V end was cut by 6 bases, the J end by 6 bases, with 21 bases between. Germline V CDR1 and CDR2: DFQATT, SNEGSKA (reference sequence). This CDR3 is 14 amino acids long. The DNA of the CDR3 is TGCAGTGCACAGAAAGGACTACTAATAAGCGAGCAGTACTTC. It translates to CSAQKGLLISEQYF.

The gene calls are TRBV4-2 and TRBJ2-5; a weak D match, TRBD2 (6 bases). V was cut by 1 base and J by 2 bases, with 14 bases left in between. This CDR3 spans 16 amino acids. Germline V gene lookup returns CDR1 LGHNA and CDR2 YNFKEQ. CDR3 in amino acids: CASSQALGLGQETQYF. CDR3 sequence (DNA): TGTGCCAGCAGCCAAGCCCTGGGACTGGGACAAGAGACCCAGTACTTC.

The chain recombines TRBV20-1 with TRBJ2-5, with 8 nucleotides matching TRBD2. CDR3 length equals 15 residues. CDR1 is DFQATT and CDR2 is SNEGSKA in the germline V gene (reference sequence). The V gene end was trimmed by 0 bases and the J gene end by 5 bases; junction bases not matched to a gene: 8. The CDR3 nucleotides are TGCAGTGCTAGAGATGGCGGGACTAGTCCCGAGACCCAGTACTTC. This gives the protein CSARDGGTSPETQYF.

V and J are TRBV24-1 and TRBJ2-5; the match to TRBD2 covers 7 bases. Germline CDR1 and CDR2: KGHDR and SFDVKD. V gave up 6 bases and J gave up 2 bases; unmatched junction bases: 5. The CDR3 is 14 amino acids. CDR3 residues: CATSPGLTQETQYF. CDR3 sequence (DNA): TGTGCCACCAGTCCGGGACTAACGCAAGAGACCCAGTACTTC.

This clonotype is medium-sized in the sample. The V gene is TRBV7-6, the J gene TRBJ2-1, with 8 bases aligning to TRBD2. Trimming cost V 3 bases and J 0 bases; bases outside gene matches: 13. CDR1 and CDR2 (germline): SGHVS, FNYEAQ. This CDR3 comprises 19 residues. The CDR3 DNA reads as TGTGCCAGCAGCTTCGGGCTAGCGGGTACCAAAATCTCCTACAATGAGCAGTTCTTC. This gives the protein CASSFGLAGTKISYNEQFF.

CDR3 loop: CASSYSRDRASLSNQPQHF. Written as DNA, the CDR3 is TGTGCCAGCAGTTATTCCCGGGACAGGGCGTCCTTGAGCAATCAGCCCCAGCATTTT. The chain joins TRBV28 to TRBJ1-5; 9 positions match TRBD1. The CDR3 totals 19 residues. CDR1 MDHEN and CDR2 SYDVKM come from the germline V gene. With 4 bases clipped from V and 1 base from J, the junction kept 14 bases outside the gene matches.

V and J are TRBV7-2 and TRBJ2-1, with 12 bases that match TRBD2. The J segment lost 7 bases and the V segment lost 6 bases, leaving 10 bases of the junction unmatched. The CDR3 totals 16 residues. Germline V gene sequence: CDR1 SGHTA, CDR2 FQGNSA. DNA for the CDR3: TGTGCCAGCAGGAGATCTAGCGGGAGGGCCGGAAATGAGCAGTTCTTC. Its translation: CASRRSSGRAGNEQFF.

The chain employs TRBV6-1 and TRBJ2-6; D remains unclear. In germline, CDR1 is MNHNS, CDR2 SASEGT. The CDR3 covers 14 residues. Trimming took 5 bases from V and 4 from J, leaving 9 bases between them. CDR3 region: CASSPLGGANVLTF. The DNA of the CDR3 is TGTGCCAGCAGTCCCCTGGGAGGGGCCAACGTCCTGACTTTC.

The rearrangement uses TRBV7-9 and TRBJ2-1; 10 nucleotides align to TRBD2. Germline assignment: CDR1 SEHNR and CDR2 FQNEAQ (reference sequence). The CDR3 is 15 amino acids. J was trimmed by 4 bases and V by 6 bases; bases with no gene match: 6. CDR3 loop: CASRLGTSAYNEQFF. CDR3 nucleotide sequence: TGTGCCAGCAGACTCGGGACTAGCGCTTACAATGAGCAGTTCTTC. Using reference TRBV7-9 and TRBJ2-1 for the parts outside the CDR3, the full variable domain is DTGVSQNPRHKITKRGQNVTFRCDPISEHNRLYWYRQTLGQGPEFLTYFQNEAQLEKSRLLSDRFSAERPKGSFSTLEIQRTEQGDSAMYLCASRLGTSAYNEQFFGPGTRLTVL.

The chain combines TRBV7-9 with TRBJ2-2; 7 bases agree with TRBD1. This CDR3 has 15 residues. In germline, CDR1 is SEHNR, CDR2 FQNEAQ (reference sequence). V dropped 1 base and J dropped 8; count of bases not matched to a gene: 7. CDR3 region: CASSLGRQGQGELFF. DNA for the CDR3: TGTGCCAGCAGCTTAGGGAGACAGGGACAAGGGGAGCTGTTTTTT.

The gene calls are TRBV29-1 and TRBJ2-2; D is unresolved. Germline CDR1 reads SQVTM; CDR2 reads ANQGSEA. Trimming pared 7 bases from V and 4 bases from J, leaving 10 bases between. This CDR3 is 12 amino acids long. The CDR3 DNA follows: TGCAGCGGCTTGCCCCCCACCGGGGAGCTGTTTTTT. The encoded protein is CSGLPPTGELFF.